A selection of T cell receptor beta chains follows, all from one sample in a study of cytomegalovirus exposure and HLA in healthy donors. Sequencing used immunoSEQ multiplex PCR; TCRdb keeps in-frame clones, though not all of them. The sample shows roughly 130,000 clones, more than 70% of them seen only once. The sample comprised PBMCs. These receptors were taken from a human donor in good health. The CDR3 runs from the conserved cysteine through the conserved F or W. The order of the fields is V gene, D gene, J gene, clone size, CDR3 DNA, CDR3 protein. A D gene is named only where the DNA matches it firmly. Some rows mark clone size as missing; the rest say once, few, many or name a class of expanded clone.

V gene: TRBV5-1
D gene: NA
J gene: TRBJ2-3
clone size: NA
CDR3 DNA: TGCGCCAGCAGCGGCCGGGACTCCATATTCACAGATACGCAGTATTTT
CDR3 protein: CASSGRDSIFTDTQYF

V gene: TRBV7-9
D gene: TRBD1
J gene: TRBJ1-4
clone size: NA
CDR3 DNA: TGTGCCAGCAGCCCATGGGACAGGACTAATGAAAAACTGTTTTTT
CDR3 protein: CASSPWDRTNEKLFF

V gene: TRBV27
D gene: TRBD2
J gene: TRBJ2-7
clone size: NA
CDR3 DNA: TGTGCCAGCAAACTAGCGGGGGAGGTATACGAGCAGTACTTC
CDR3 protein: CASKLAGEVYEQYF

V gene: TRBV4-1
D gene: TRBD2
J gene: TRBJ2-5
clone size: NA
CDR3 DNA: TGCGCCAGCAGCTACATCCTAGCGGGGTCACAAGAGACCCAGTACTTC
CDR3 protein: CASSYILAGSQETQYF

V gene: TRBV2
D gene: TRBD1
J gene: TRBJ2-7
clone size: NA
CDR3 DNA: TGTGCCAGCAGTCCCGGGACAGGCGTCTACGAGCAGTACTTC
CDR3 protein: CASSPGTGVYEQYF

V gene: TRBV28
D gene: TRBD2
J gene: TRBJ2-1
clone size: NA
CDR3 DNA: TGTGCCAGCAGTTGGACTAGCGGGGGCTTTTACAATGAGCAGTTCTTC
CDR3 protein: CASSWTSGGFYNEQFF

V gene: TRBV4-2
D gene: NA
J gene: TRBJ2-7
clone size: once
CDR3 DNA: TGTGCCAGCAGCCAAGAGACAGGACTCTCCTACGAGCAGTACTTC
CDR3 protein: CASSQETGLSYEQYF

V gene: TRBV4-1
D gene: TRBD2
J gene: TRBJ2-7
clone size: NA
CDR3 DNA: TGCGCCAGCAGCCCCCCGGGGCTAGCGGGGACCTCGGAGCAGTACTTC
CDR3 protein: CASSPPGLAGTSEQYF

V gene: TRBV6-1
D gene: NA
J gene: TRBJ1-5
clone size: few
CDR3 DNA: TGTGCCAGCAGTGATGAGGTAGGGCAGGGGCTTTATAGCAATCAGCCCCAGCATTTT
CDR3 protein: CASSDEVGQGLYSNQPQHF

V gene: TRBV4-2
D gene: NA
J gene: TRBJ2-7
clone size: NA
CDR3 DNA: TGTGCCAGCAGCCAAGCCGGGGACTCCTACGAGCAGTACTTC
CDR3 protein: CASSQAGDSYEQYF

V gene: TRBV19
D gene: NA
J gene: TRBJ1-1
clone size: NA
CDR3 DNA: TGTGCCAGTAGTATCAGTCCAGGGGAAGCTTTCTTT
CDR3 protein: CASSISPGEAFF

V gene: TRBV6-5
D gene: NA
J gene: TRBJ1-2
clone size: NA
CDR3 DNA: TGTGCCATCTTCAGCCGAGGACAGTATGGCTACACCTTC
CDR3 protein: CAIFSRGQYGYTF

V gene: TRBV7-2
D gene: NA
J gene: TRBJ2-3
clone size: NA
CDR3 DNA: TGTGCCAGCACCCACAGGGACCCTGCCACAGATACGCAGTATTTT
CDR3 protein: CASTHRDPATDTQYF

V gene: TRBV7-9
D gene: TRBD1
J gene: TRBJ1-1
clone size: NA
CDR3 DNA: TGTGCCAGCAGCTTCTGGAGGGGACAGGTGAACACTGAAGCTTTCTTT
CDR3 protein: CASSFWRGQVNTEAFF

V gene: TRBV7-3
D gene: TRBD2
J gene: TRBJ2-7
clone size: once
CDR3 DNA: TGTGCCAGCAGCTCCTCCACCGGGGGGGGGCCCCTGGGCGAGCAGTACTTC
CDR3 protein: CASSSSTGGGPLGEQYF

V gene: TRBV5-1
D gene: TRBD1
J gene: TRBJ1-2
clone size: few
CDR3 DNA: TGCGCCAGCAGCTTGGGGGACAGGCAATTCTATGGCTACACCTTC
CDR3 protein: CASSLGDRQFYGYTF

V gene: TRBV5-8
D gene: TRBD1
J gene: TRBJ1-1
clone size: once
CDR3 DNA: TGTGCCAGCAGCTGGGACAGGGGGCATCGTGGGGCTTTCTTT
CDR3 protein: CASSWDRGHRGAFF

V gene: TRBV2
D gene: NA
J gene: TRBJ1-2
clone size: once
CDR3 DNA: TGTGCCAGCCACCGGACGACCTCCGGGGATGGCTACACCTTC
CDR3 protein: CASHRTTSGDGYTF

V gene: TRBV7-2
D gene: NA
J gene: TRBJ2-5
clone size: NA
CDR3 DNA: TGTGCCAGCAGCTTATCACCAGGGGAGACCCAGTACTTC
CDR3 protein: CASSLSPGETQYF

V gene: TRBV4-1
D gene: TRBD1
J gene: TRBJ1-5
clone size: NA
CDR3 DNA: TGCGCCAGCAGCCTGGGACAGGGACAGCCCCAGCATTTT
CDR3 protein: CASSLGQGQPQHF

V gene: TRBV6-5
D gene: NA
J gene: TRBJ1-5
clone size: NA
CDR3 DNA: TGTGCCAGCAGTTACGGGGCAGGGGGCAATCAGCCCCAGCATTTT
CDR3 protein: CASSYGAGGNQPQHF

V gene: TRBV7-9
D gene: NA
J gene: TRBJ1-4
clone size: NA
CDR3 DNA: TGTGCCAGCAGCTCCGCCCCATTCGGGACTAATGAAAAACTGTTTTTT
CDR3 protein: CASSSAPFGTNEKLFF

V gene: TRBV2
D gene: NA
J gene: TRBJ1-2
clone size: once
CDR3 DNA: TGTGCCAGCAGTGAAAGTTCGGGACAACTCTATGGCTACACCTTC
CDR3 protein: CASSESSGQLYGYTF

V gene: TRBV6-5
D gene: NA
J gene: TRBJ2-7
clone size: NA
CDR3 DNA: TGTGCCAGCAGTGTGTCCCCAGGCTACGAGCAGTACTTC
CDR3 protein: CASSVSPGYEQYF

V gene: TRBV27
D gene: TRBD2
J gene: TRBJ2-1
clone size: NA
CDR3 DNA: TGTGCCAGCAGGGTTGGGACTAGCGGGGCCAATGAGCAGTTCTTC
CDR3 protein: CASRVGTSGANEQFF

V gene: TRBV10-2
D gene: NA
J gene: TRBJ2-7
clone size: NA
CDR3 DNA: TGCGCCAGCATTAATCCGGTCTCCTACGAGCAGTACTTC
CDR3 protein: CASINPVSYEQYF

V gene: TRBV7-9
D gene: TRBD1
J gene: TRBJ1-6
clone size: NA
CDR3 DNA: TGTGCCAGCAGCCCAGACAGGGGGAATAATTCACCCCTCCACTTT
CDR3 protein: CASSPDRGNNSPLHF